Listed below are T cell receptor beta chains from one sample, sequenced in a study of blood T cell repertoires in COVID-19. The assay was immunoSEQ multiplex PCR, and TCRdb's table has in-frame clones only and misses some. The table includes roughly 250,000 clones, approximately 83% detected once. Sequenced input: peripheral blood. These receptor sequences come from an elderly woman with acute or convalescent COVID-19. Each CDR3 is given with its conserved first and last residue. D genes are given only for firm matches. Not all rows give a size; the values are once, few, many and, for expanded clones, a class.

d_call	j_call	clone_size	v_call	cdr3_nt	cdr3_aa
TRBD1	TRBJ1-5	once	TRBV19	TGTGCCAGTAGTTTGACAGGGGGCAATCAGCCCCAGCATTTT	CASSLTGGNQPQHF
.	TRBJ1-2	.	TRBV2	TGTGCCAGCAGCCTTCTAAGGGGTGGCTACACCTTC	CASSLLRGGYTF
.	TRBJ2-2	few	TRBV3-1/TRBV3-2	TGTGCCAGCAGCGGACGGACAGAGCCAGGGGAGCTGTTTTTT	CASSGRTEPGELFF
TRBD1	TRBJ1-5	.	TRBV5-4	TGTGCCAGCAGCGTGGACAGGAGCAATCAGCCCCAGCATTTT	CASSVDRSNQPQHF
.	TRBJ1-6	.	TRBV4-1	TGCGCCAGCAGCCAAGAGAGGGGTAGAATGGGGGCAGACTATAATTCACCCCTCCACTTT	CASSQERGRMGADYNSPLHF
.	TRBJ1-5	once	TRBV20-1	TGCAGTGCTAGTGAGGGGGAGGCCAATCAGCCCCAGCATTTT	CSASEGEANQPQHF
.	TRBJ1-4	.	TRBV2	TGTGCCAGCAGTGCGGGGACTGTTAATGAAAAACTGTTTTTT	CASSAGTVNEKLFF
.	TRBJ1-5	.	TRBV28	TGTGCCAGCAGGCCACAGGGAAAAGGGGACAATCAGCCCCAGCATTTT	CASRPQGKGDNQPQHF
TRBD2	TRBJ2-1	.	TRBV11-3	TGTGCCAGCAGCTTAGCTAGCGGCTCCTACAATGAGCAGTTCTTC	CASSLASGSYNEQFF
.	TRBJ1-5	.	TRBV27	TGTGCCAGCAGTTTTGGAGGGAGCAATCAGCCCCAGCATTTT	CASSFGGSNQPQHF
TRBD1	TRBJ1-6	.	TRBV4-1	TGCGCCAGCAGCCAAGCCCGACAGGGAAGAAATTCACCCCTCCACTTT	CASSQARQGRNSPLHF
.	TRBJ1-1	.	TRBV2	TGTGCCAGCAGTGCCGCCAGGGCCTACACTGAAGCTTTCTTT	CASSAARAYTEAFF
TRBD1	TRBJ1-4	.	TRBV19	TGTGCCAGTAGTATAGGAACAGGGGGATTGGAAAAACTGTTTTTT	CASSIGTGGLEKLFF
.	TRBJ1-1	few	TRBV2	TGTGCCAGCAATGAGGCAGGGGAGCGTGGTGAAGCTTTCTTT	CASNEAGERGEAFF
TRBD2	TRBJ2-1	.	TRBV24-1	TGTGCCACCAGTGCCGGGACTAGCGGGGTTTACAATGAGCAGTTCTTC	CATSAGTSGVYNEQFF
TRBD1	TRBJ2-7	.	TRBV15	TGTGCCACCAGCAGGGACAGGGGATCCTACGAGCAGTACTTC	CATSRDRGSYEQYF
TRBD2	TRBJ2-5	.	TRBV2	TGTGCCAGCAGTGGTGGGTCTAGCGGGGGGTATGAGACCCAGTACTTC	CASSGGSSGGYETQYF
TRBD1	TRBJ1-4	once	TRBV3-1/TRBV3-2	TGTGCCAGCAGCCCAAGAATTGGGACAGGTGGGGAAAAACTGTTTTTT	CASSPRIGTGGEKLFF
TRBD1	TRBJ1-5	.	TRBV24-1	TGTGCCACCAGTGATTCAAGGGGGCTGAGCAATCAGCCCCAGCATTTT	CATSDSRGLSNQPQHF
.	TRBJ2-7	.	TRBV29-1	TGCAGCGTACAGGCGGAGGACAGTACCTACGAGCAGTACTTC	CSVQAEDSTYEQYF
TRBD1	TRBJ1-2	.	TRBV7-2	TGTGCCAGCAGCTCCCGGGACAGGCGCTATGGCTACACCTTC	CASSSRDRRYGYTF
.	TRBJ1-6	.	TRBV27	TGTGCCAGCAGCCGAGTTAATTCACCCCTCCACTTT	CASSRVNSPLHF
.	TRBJ1-6	.	TRBV16	TGTGCCAGCAGCCAGTACCTATATAATTCACCCCTCCACTTT	CASSQYLYNSPLHF
TRBD1	TRBJ2-7	once	TRBV7-3	TGTGCCAGCAGCTTAACAGGACAGGGGGCGAACTACGAGCAGTACTTC	CASSLTGQGANYEQYF
TRBD2	TRBJ2-5	.	TRBV18	TGTGCCAGCTCTTCGACTAGCGGGAAAGAGACCCAGTACTTC	CASSSTSGKETQYF
.	TRBJ2-7	few	TRBV28	TGTGCCAGCAGTTTAGCGGGTTACGAGCAGTACTTC	CASSLAGYEQYF
.	TRBJ1-1	.	TRBV12-3/TRBV12-4	TGTGCCAGCTCGCGGGGAATGGGCACTGAAGCTTTCTTT	CASSRGMGTEAFF